This T cell receptor (beta chain) emerged from a study of CD8 T cells in ankylosing spondylitis. This clonotype has just a few counts. In TCRdb, the 5' RACE reads were re-called with MiXCR into one record per CDR3 protein. The table shows some 250,000 distinct CDR3 sequences, with under 30% occurring only once. Germline V gene sequence: CDR1 DFQATT, CDR2 SNEGSKA (reference sequence). The CDR3 extends over 14 amino acids. V was trimmed by 5 bases and J by 4 bases, leaving 17 bases between them. This TCR was recovered from a male donor with ankylosing spondylitis or in good health (not recorded which). The chain couples TRBV20-1 to TRBJ2-5, with D possibly TRBD2 on 6 matching bases. The specimen was blood, either unsorted or a sorted T cell fraction (not recorded which). In DNA, the CDR3 is TGCAGTGCTTACACCGGGACTCAAGGAGAGACCCAGTACTTC. It encodes CSAYTGTQGETQYF.